This TCR beta chain was recovered during a study of CD8 T cells in ankylosing spondylitis. The authors made TCR beta libraries by quantitative 5'-RACE with molecular barcodes. In TCRdb, the 5' RACE reads were re-called with MiXCR into one record per CDR3 protein. Here the sample spans around 100,000 distinct CDR3 sequences, just under 9% being singletons. This clonotype was seen a handful of times. What it binds is not known. V was shortened by 3 bases and J by 7 bases, with 9 bases between the two germline ends. The V gene's germline CDR1 is MNHEY and CDR2 SMNVEV (reference sequence). The CDR3 covers 13 residues. Findings and caveats of the study: Disease-linked clones were CD8+ and relatively rare in peripheral blood. There were earlier reports of some motif variants in reactive arthritis synovial fluid and blood. In ankylosing spondylitis blood, a motif of several highly homologous TCR beta variants appeared characteristic. Significant enrichment of disease-linked clones was reported in matched ankylosing spondylitis synovial fluid.

The chain joins TRBV27 to TRBJ2-2, with D possibly TRBD2 on 6 matching bases. The material sequenced was blood, either unsorted or a sorted T cell fraction (not recorded which). The sequence was obtained from a male donor with ankylosing spondylitis. In nucleotides, the CDR3 is TGTGCCAGCAGTTTGACTAGTATCGGGGAGCTGTTTTTT. Translation gives CASSLTSIGELFF.